This is a list of T cell receptor beta chains from one sample in a study of CD8 T cells in ankylosing spondylitis. TCRdb re-derived calls from the 5' RACE reads in MiXCR, one entry per CDR3 protein. The sample carries about 9,000 distinct CDR3 sequences, 3.5% to 4.5% recorded once. The specimen was blood, either unsorted or a sorted T cell fraction (not recorded which). Receptors were obtained from a female donor with ankylosing spondylitis or in good health (not recorded which). The CDR3 runs from the conserved cysteine through the conserved F or W. The D gene is left open where the match is weak. For some rows the clone size is stated as once, few or many, or as a class when expanded; others skip it.

CDR3nt	CDR3aa	v_gene	d_gene	abundance	len	j_gene
TGTGCCAGCAGCGTAGCTCAGGCGCCTGAAGCTTTCTTT	CASSVAQAPEAFF	TRBV9	NA	medium-sized	13	TRBJ1-1
TGTGCCAGCAGCGTAGGGAGGTCCATGAACACTGAAGCTTTCTTT	CASSVGRSMNTEAFF	TRBV9	NA	few	15	TRBJ1-1
TGTGCCAGCAGCACGGGGCCCCCAGGGTACGATGGCTACACCTTC	CASSTGPPGYDGYTF	TRBV9	NA	NA	15	TRBJ1-2
TGTGCCAGCAGTGCCCCCGGTACAGGGGATAGAGATACGCAGTATTTT	CASSAPGTGDRDTQYF	TRBV9	TRBD1	NA	16	TRBJ2-3
TGTGCCAGCAGCGTAAATGTGGCGGGGGGGTACCAAGAGACCCAGTACTTC	CASSVNVAGGYQETQYF	TRBV9	TRBD2	many	17	TRBJ2-5
TGTGCCAGCCAAGTCGGGACCGGGGAGCTGTTTTTT	CASQVGTGELFF	TRBV9	NA	many	12	TRBJ2-2
TGTGCCAGCAGCGTAGCGGCGGGCCCCGACTATGGCTACACCTTC	CASSVAAGPDYGYTF	TRBV9	NA	medium-sized	15	TRBJ1-2
TGTGCCAGCAGCGTAGGGGGGAACCCCTACGAGCAGTACTTC	CASSVGGNPYEQYF	TRBV9	NA	many	14	TRBJ2-7
TGTGCCAGCAGCTCGGAACACCTGGGCTCCTACGAGCAGTACTTC	CASSSEHLGSYEQYF	TRBV9	NA	medium-sized	15	TRBJ2-7
TGTGCCAGCAGCGTAGCGTCACTAGGGGTGAGCTCCTACAATGAGCAGTTCTTC	CASSVASLGVSSYNEQFF	TRBV9	NA	many	18	TRBJ2-1
TGTGCCAGCAGCATAGGGACAGGTAGCACAGATACGCAGTATTTT	CASSIGTGSTDTQYF	TRBV9	TRBD1	many	15	TRBJ2-3
TGTGCCAGCAGCGCGACGGGACTCTCCTACAATGAGCAGTTCTTC	CASSATGLSYNEQFF	TRBV9	NA	many	15	TRBJ2-1
TGTGCCAGCAGCTCCGGGGCAAACCCGGGCTACACCTTC	CASSSGANPGYTF	TRBV9	NA	many	13	TRBJ1-2